The present entry profiles one T cell receptor beta chain with its context. The same CDR3 also results from other DNA sequences found in this sample. As originally analysed: Reference gene primer amplification yielded estimated nucleated cell counts. The repertoire was sequenced with immunoSEQ multiplex PCR; TCRdb's copy has only in-frame clones and lacks some. For V, J and clone size, that table is used; D and trimming come from the DNA. The sample includes more than 350,000 clones, approximately 92% of them seen just once. Germline V gene data show CDR1 as LNHDA and CDR2 as SQIVND (reference sequence). This CDR3 is built from 13 residues. The V and J ends lost 7 bases and 7 bases, in that order; junction bases with no gene match: 6. The data originate from a study of blood T cell repertoires in COVID-19.

This chain joins TRBV19 and TRBJ1-3; 8 bases align to TRBD1. The TCR originated in a man between 18 and 29 years old who had recovered from COVID-19. Sequenced: PBMCs or T cells enriched from blood (not recorded which). CDR3: CASTRQGRNTIYF. CDR3 DNA: TGTGCCAGTACAAGACAGGGGAGGAACACCATATATTTT. Full variable domain (outside the CDR3, taken from reference TRBV19 and TRBJ1-3): DGGITQSPKYLFRKEGQNVTLSCEQNLNHDAMYWYRQDPGQGLRLIYYSQIVNDFQKGDIAEGYSVSREKKESFPLTVTSAQKNPTAFYLCASTRQGRNTIYFGEGSWLTVV.